The 27 T cell receptor beta chains given below trace back to one sample, sequenced in a study of blood T cell repertoires in COVID-19 (dated by TCRdb to 2020 to 2022). The library relied on the immunoSEQ multiplex PCR assay. TCRdb re-hosts the immuneACCESS table, in-frame sequences only. Its copies lack some clones; in the studies checked, an unresolved V gene accounts for under half of them, and the cause for the rest is not known. This sample gives roughly 30,000 clones in total; 55% to 75% of them show up just once. The top ten clonotypes cover roughly 20% of the sample. The specimen sequenced was peripheral blood. Source of these receptors: a boy aged 2 to 10 with active or convalescent COVID-19.

This clone was counted between two and nine times. V usage is TRBV18 and J usage is TRBJ2-2; D is possibly TRBD2 (6 bases). The V gene's germline CDR1 is KGHSH and CDR2 LQKENI. V was clipped by 3 bases and J by 1 base, with 9 bases between them. The CDR3 is 15 amino acids. CDR3 loop: CASSPGTVNTGELFF. CDR3 nucleotides: TGTGCCAGCTCACCCGGGACTGTGAACACCGGGGAGCTGTTTTTT.

This clone ranks as medium-sized. The V and J genes are TRBV2 and TRBJ2-1; possibly TRBD2 for D (6 bases). CDR1 is SNHLY, CDR2 FYNNEI, per germline. V shed 8 bases and J shed 0 bases, with 14 bases lying between them. The CDR3 contains 15 residues. The CDR3 nucleotides read TGTGCCAGCCGGGATGTCGGGAGCTCCTACAATGAGCAGTTCTTC. Its protein product is CASRDVGSSYNEQFF.

This clone was counted a single time. V gene TRBV9 combines with J gene TRBJ1-3, with TRBD1 matching over 7 bases. Germline CDR1 reads SGDLS; CDR2 reads YYNGEE. V trimming: 6 bases; J trimming: 2 bases; junction bases outside the gene matches: 8. The CDR3 is 15 amino acids. The CDR3 coding sequence is TGTGCCAGCACACGACAGGGCTTTGCTGGAAACACCATATATTTT. This codes for CASTRQGFAGNTIYF. The complete variable domain, with remaining parts taken from reference TRBV9 and TRBJ1-3, reads DSGVTQTPKHLITATGQRVTLRCSPRSGDLSVYWYQQSLDQGLQFLIQYYNGEERAKGNILERFSAQQFPDLHSELNLSSLELGDSALYFCASTRQGFAGNTIYFGEGSWLTVV.

This chain joins TRBV3-1 (or the pseudogene TRBV3-2) and TRBJ2-5; D ambiguous. The CDR3 spans 11 residues. The V end lost 5 bases, the J end lost 5 bases, and 6 bases lay between the germline ends. Germline loops: CDR1 LGHDT, CDR2 YNNKEL (reference sequence). The DNA for the CDR3 is TGTGCCAGCAGCTCCAGGGAGACCCAGTACTTC. Translated, it gives CASSSRETQYF.

A few counts support this clone. The chain carries TRBV15 and TRBJ1-3, with TRBD1 matching over 8 bases. The V segment lost 1 base and the J segment 2 bases; nucleotides outside the gene matches: 10. This CDR3 has 18 amino acids. CDR1 is LNHNV and CDR2 is YYDKDF in the germline V gene (reference sequence). The CDR3 nucleotides are TGTGCCACCAGCAGAGGCCGGACAGGGAGGTCCGCTGGAAACACCATATATTTT. Translating gives CATSRGRTGRSAGNTIYF.

This clone was observed a handful of times. The chain recombines TRBV20-1 with TRBJ2-1; weak D call: TRBD1 (5 bases). Trimming removed 6 bases at V and 9 bases at J, with 9 bases between. This CDR3 region has 10 residues. Germline CDR1 and CDR2: DFQATT and SNEGSKA (reference sequence). For the CDR3, the DNA is TGCAGTGCCCAAGGGGCTGAGCAGTTCTTC. Amino acid sequence: CSAQGAEQFF.

Written as DNA, the CDR3 is TGTGCCAGCCGAGACAGGTTCGATTCACTGAACACTGAAGCTTTCTTT. This sequence encodes CASRDRFDSLNTEAFF. The rearrangement uses TRBV27 and TRBJ1-1; D possibly corresponds to TRBD1 (6 bases). The germline CDR1 and CDR2 sequences are MNHEY and SMNVEV (reference sequence). This CDR3 spans 16 amino acids. V shed 8 bases and J shed 0 bases, with 19 bases lying between them.

This chain joins TRBV19 and TRBJ1-6, with a tentative D call TRBD1 (6 bases). Trimming shortened V by 5 bases and J by 2 bases, and 13 bases separated the two germline ends. Germline V gene lookup returns CDR1 LNHDA and CDR2 SQIVND (reference sequence). The CDR3 spans 16 residues. CDR3 bases: TGTGCCAGTAGTGTCCAGGGGACCACCTATAATTCACCCCTCCACTTT. Its protein is CASSVQGTTYNSPLHF.

The rearrangement joins TRBV4-3 to TRBJ2-4, with D possibly being TRBD1 (6 bases). Between the trimmed V and J ends, which lost 2 bases and 2 bases, there was a span of 16 bases. Germline CDR1 reads LGHNA; CDR2 reads YSLEER. The CDR3 sequence is 17 residues long. The CDR3 region has the DNA TGCGCCAGCAGCCAAAGCAGGGGCCACCCTTCCAAAAACATTCAGTACTTC. It is translated as CASSQSRGHPSKNIQYF.

V is TRBV10-1 and J is TRBJ2-1; D is unresolved. There are 16 residues in the CDR3. Trimming left V 3 bases short and J 0 bases short, with 12 bases between. Germline V CDR1 and CDR2: WNHNN, SYGVQD (reference sequence). CDR3 sequence reads: CASSELSTVSYNEQFF. Here the CDR3 DNA reads TGCGCCAGCAGTGAATTATCGACTGTCTCCTACAATGAGCAGTTCTTC.

This clone is labeled as medium-sized. The chain employs TRBV7-6 and TRBJ1-1, with TRBD1 as a possible D gene (5 bases). The CDR3 runs 12 residues. Trimming took off 1 base at V and 7 bases at J, with 7 bases between the two ends. The V gene's germline CDR1 is SGHVS and CDR2 FNYEAQ. The CDR3, as DNA: TGTGCCAGCAGCTTAGGGGGCAGTGAAGCTTTCTTT. Protein product: CASSLGGSEAFF.

This clone was picked up many times. The chain carries TRBV28 and TRBJ2-7, with a possible D match to TRBD2 (5 bases). The length of the CDR3 is 13 residues. Looked up from germline, CDR1 is MDHEN and CDR2 is SYDVKM. Between the trimmed V and J ends, which lost 6 bases and 5 bases, there was a span of 14 bases. Written as DNA, the CDR3 is TGTGCCAGCAGCCTCGGGGTAAACGACGAGCAGTACTTC. Residues: CASSLGVNDEQYF.

The chain combines TRBV20-1 with TRBJ2-1; TRBD2 matches 10 bases. This CDR3 has 15 residues. With 3 bases clipped from V and 2 bases from J, the junction kept 4 bases outside the gene matches. The germline V gene encodes CDR1 DFQATT and CDR2 SNEGSKA (reference sequence). The CDR3 loop reads CSASHLAGAYNEQFF. CDR3 nucleotide sequence: TGCAGTGCTAGTCACCTAGCGGGAGCCTACAATGAGCAGTTCTTC.

The rearrangement links TRBV27 to TRBJ2-5; tentative D call: TRBD1 (7 bases). From germline, CDR1 is MNHEY and CDR2 SMNVEV (reference sequence). The CDR3 runs to 13 residues. The V end was cut by 5 bases, the J end by 11 bases, with 18 bases between. The CDR3 sequence is CASSRRGGTAQYF. The CDR3 DNA reads TGTGCCAGCAGTCGAAGGGGCGGGACAGCTCAGTACTTC.

The rearrangement uses TRBV6-5 and TRBJ2-1; 7 nucleotides align to TRBD2. V shed 7 bases, J shed 0 bases, and the junction held 6 bases outside the gene matches. Germline lookup yields CDR1 MNHEY and CDR2 SVGAGI. The CDR3 runs 15 residues. The DNA for the CDR3 is TGTGCCAGCACTCGGGAGGCTAGCTCCTACAATGAGCAGTTCTTC. Protein product: CASTREASSYNEQFF.

This clone was seen just once. The V and J genes are TRBV28 and TRBJ2-7; 7 bases map to TRBD1. This CDR3 has 14 amino acids. The germline gives CDR1 MDHEN, CDR2 SYDVKM. The V gene end was trimmed by 8 bases and the J gene end by 7 bases; junction bases not matched to a gene: 14. The CDR3 DNA sequence: TGTGCCAGCTCCCGAGTGACAGGGCCTCGGGAGCAGTACTTC. Protein: CASSRVTGPREQYF.

Comment on this clone: The same CDR3 can be traced to other DNA sequences in this sample. CDR3 residues: CASSYRGLNGYTF. CDR3 DNA: TGTGCCAGCAGTTACAGGGGTCTGAACGGCTACACCTTC. The chain carries TRBV6-5 and TRBJ1-2; tentatively, D is TRBD1 (5 bases). The CDR3 totals 13 residues. The germline V gene encodes CDR1 MNHEY and CDR2 SVGAGI. Trimming removed 2 bases from V and 8 bases from J, with 12 bases in between.

The sample holds a few counts of this clone. The gene calls are TRBV19 and TRBJ2-4; 8 bases match TRBD1. CDR3 size: 17 residues. The ends lost 3 bases at V and 2 bases at J; junction bases unmatched: 9. Germline values: CDR1 LNHDA, CDR2 SQIVND (reference sequence). CDR3 residues: CASSIWGQGATKNIQYF. The DNA for the CDR3 is TGTGCCAGTAGTATCTGGGGCCAGGGGGCGACCAAAAACATTCAGTACTTC.

The chain recombines TRBV7-2 with TRBJ2-1, with 9 bases fitting TRBD1. Trimming removed 0 bases from V and 1 base from J; junction bases left unmatched: 4. CDR1 is SGHTA, CDR2 FQGNSA, per germline. This CDR3 comprises 17 residues. The DNA for the CDR3 is TGTGCCAGCAGCTTAGCGGGGACAGGGAGGTCCTACAATGAGCAGTTCTTC. Translation: CASSLAGTGRSYNEQFF.

The V call is TRBV11-2, the J call TRBJ2-1; D ambiguous. The V gene's germline CDR1 is SGHAT and CDR2 FQNNGV. There are 14 residues in the CDR3. Trimming pared 1 base from V and 4 bases from J, leaving 8 bases between. The CDR3, as DNA: TGTGCCAGCAGCTTAGGTTCCAGTTACAATGAGCAGTTCTTC. Amino acids: CASSLGSSYNEQFF.

The V call is TRBV6-5, the J call TRBJ2-5, with D perhaps TRBD2 (5 bases). The CDR3 contains 14 residues. V lost 2 bases and J 3 bases, leaving 10 bases between the germline ends. Germline CDR1 MNHEY, CDR2 SVGAGI. The CDR3 spells CASSYQPGKETQYF. The CDR3 bases are TGTGCCAGCAGTTACCAGCCGGGGAAAGAGACCCAGTACTTC.

This clone was seen only a few times. This chain joins TRBV24-1 and TRBJ1-6; 7 positions agree with TRBD1. Germline assignment: CDR1 KGHDR and CDR2 SFDVKD. The CDR3 covers 18 residues. Trimming at V came to 5 bases and at J to 0 bases, leaving 9 bases not matched to a gene. The CDR3 sequence is CATSVGDRESSYNSPLHF. In DNA, the CDR3 is TGTGCCACCAGTGTTGGAGACAGGGAGAGCTCCTATAATTCACCCCTCCACTTT.

The chain employs TRBV2 and TRBJ2-5; 8 nucleotides match TRBD1. The germline gives CDR1 SNHLY, CDR2 FYNNEI. CDR3 length equals 15 residues. V lost 10 bases, J lost 0 bases, and 10 bases stayed unmatched. In nucleotides, the CDR3 is TGTGCCACGCGGACAGGGTATACCTACCAAGAGACCCAGTACTTC. Amino acid sequence: CATRTGYTYQETQYF.

The rearrangement links TRBV19 to TRBJ1-1; TRBD1 matches at 7 bases. The V gene's germline CDR1 is LNHDA and CDR2 SQIVND (reference sequence). This CDR3 region has 15 residues. Trimming cost V 5 bases and J 2 bases; bases outside gene matches: 8. The CDR3, as DNA: TGTGCCAGTAGTGCCCCCGGGACAGCCAACACTGAAGCTTTCTTT. Protein product: CASSAPGTANTEAFF.

The chain recombines TRBV6-2 or TRBV6-3 with TRBJ1-1, with D tentatively TRBD1 (5 bases). Trimming shortened V by 6 bases and J by 2 bases, and 13 bases separated the two germline ends. Looked up from germline, CDR1 is MNHEY and CDR2 is SVGEGT. The CDR3 runs 14 residues. The CDR3 DNA sequence: TGTGCCAGCAGCCCAAGGCGGGACAACACTGAAGCTTTCTTT. Protein product: CASSPRRDNTEAFF.

This clone has only a few counts. In DNA, the CDR3 is TGCAGCGTTCTCCTCTTGTATGGGTGGACTAGCGGGAGCTCCTACAATGAGCAGTTCTTC. This sequence encodes CSVLLLYGWTSGSSYNEQFF. The chain couples TRBV29-1 to TRBJ2-1; 13 nucleotides align to TRBD2. CDR1 and CDR2 (germline): SQVTM, ANQGSEA. The CDR3 runs 20 residues. V lost 5 bases and J lost 0; bases outside the gene matches: 16.

The chain links TRBV18 to TRBJ1-1; TRBD1 agrees at 7 bases. The CDR3 contains 15 residues. Germline V CDR1 and CDR2: KGHSH, LQKENI. V lost 3 bases, J lost 0 bases, and 4 bases stayed unmatched. CDR3 residues: CASSPVGQMNTEAFF. CDR3 nucleotide sequence: TGTGCCAGCTCACCCGTGGGACAGATGAACACTGAAGCTTTCTTT.